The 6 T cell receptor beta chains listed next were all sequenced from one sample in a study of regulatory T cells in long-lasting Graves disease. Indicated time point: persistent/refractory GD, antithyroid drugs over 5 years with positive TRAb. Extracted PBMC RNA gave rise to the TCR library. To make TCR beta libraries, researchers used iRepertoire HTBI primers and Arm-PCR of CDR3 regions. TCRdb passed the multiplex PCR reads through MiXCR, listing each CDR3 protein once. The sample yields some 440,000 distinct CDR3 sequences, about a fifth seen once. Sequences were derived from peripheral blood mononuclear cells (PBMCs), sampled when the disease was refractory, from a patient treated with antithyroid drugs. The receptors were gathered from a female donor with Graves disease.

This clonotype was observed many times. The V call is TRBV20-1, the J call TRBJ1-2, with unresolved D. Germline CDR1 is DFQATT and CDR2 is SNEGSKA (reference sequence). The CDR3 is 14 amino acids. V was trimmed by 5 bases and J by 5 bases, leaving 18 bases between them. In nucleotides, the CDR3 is TGCAGTGCTTCGAACCCACATCGGATTTATGGCTACACCTTC. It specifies CSASNPHRIYGYTF.

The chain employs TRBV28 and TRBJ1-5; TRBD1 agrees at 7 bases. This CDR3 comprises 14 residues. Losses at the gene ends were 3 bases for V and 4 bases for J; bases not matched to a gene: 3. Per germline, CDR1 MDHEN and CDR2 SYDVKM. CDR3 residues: CASSFYRGNQPQHF. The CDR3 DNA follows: TGTGCCAGCAGTTTCTACAGGGGTAATCAGCCCCAGCATTTT.

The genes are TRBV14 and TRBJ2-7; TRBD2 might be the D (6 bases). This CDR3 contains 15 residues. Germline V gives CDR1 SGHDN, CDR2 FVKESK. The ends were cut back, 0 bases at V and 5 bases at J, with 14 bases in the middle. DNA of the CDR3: TGTGCCAGCAGCCAAGATGAGGGATGGGGGGACGAGCAGTACTTC. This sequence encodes CASSQDEGWGDEQYF.

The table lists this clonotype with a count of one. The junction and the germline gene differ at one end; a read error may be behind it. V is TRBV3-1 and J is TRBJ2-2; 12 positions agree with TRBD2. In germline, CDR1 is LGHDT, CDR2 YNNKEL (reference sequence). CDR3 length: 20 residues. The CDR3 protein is CVSSQDLLAGGRSDTGELFF. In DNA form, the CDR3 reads TGTGTCAGCAGCCAAGACCTCCTAGCGGGAGGGCGCTCGGACACCGGGGAGCTGTTTTTT.

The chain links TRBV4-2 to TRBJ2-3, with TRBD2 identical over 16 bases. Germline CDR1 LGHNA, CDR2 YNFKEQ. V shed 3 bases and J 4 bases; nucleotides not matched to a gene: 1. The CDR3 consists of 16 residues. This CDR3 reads CASSQGTSGRADTQYF. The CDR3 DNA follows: TGTGCCAGCAGCCAGGGGACTAGCGGGAGGGCAGATACGCAGTATTTT.

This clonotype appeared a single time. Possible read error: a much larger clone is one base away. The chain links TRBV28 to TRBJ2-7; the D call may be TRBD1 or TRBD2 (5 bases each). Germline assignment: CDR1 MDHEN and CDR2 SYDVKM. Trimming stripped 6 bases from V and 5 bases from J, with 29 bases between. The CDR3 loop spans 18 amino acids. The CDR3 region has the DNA TGTGCCAGCAGCACTTTTATCCCCCGGGGCGATAGAGGAGACGAGCAGTACTTC. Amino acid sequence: CASSTFIPRGDRGDEQYF.